Listed below are T cell receptor beta chains from one sample, sequenced in a study of blood T cell repertoires in COVID-19. Clones were read by immunoSEQ multiplex PCR, and TCRdb kept only the in-frame ones, dropping some. The table includes some 230,000 clones, approximately 85% detected once. Sequencing was performed on peripheral blood. Receptor source: a man aged 40-55 years with acute or convalescent COVID-19. CDR3s include the opening cysteine and the closing phenylalanine or tryptophan. A D gene is named only where the DNA matches it firmly. The listing skips clone size in some rows; elsewhere it reads once, few, many or a size class.

v_gene: TRBV5-4; abundance: NA; j_gene: TRBJ1-2; d_gene: TRBD1; CDR3aa: CASSLALGSGRQGSGYTF; CDR3nt: TGTGCCAGCAGCTTGGCGTTAGGGAGCGGAAGACAGGGAAGTGGCTACACCTTC
v_gene: TRBV7-2; abundance: NA; j_gene: TRBJ2-7; d_gene: TRBD2; CDR3aa: CASSPTGTSSYEQYF; CDR3nt: TGTGCCAGCAGCCCAACCGGGACTAGCTCCTACGAGCAGTACTTC
v_gene: TRBV9; abundance: NA; j_gene: TRBJ1-1; d_gene: NA; CDR3aa: CASSVVETKNTEAFF; CDR3nt: TGTGCCAGCAGCGTAGTTGAGACAAAGAACACTGAAGCTTTCTTT
v_gene: TRBV7-9; abundance: NA; j_gene: TRBJ2-7; d_gene: TRBD1; CDR3aa: CATGTGTYEQYF; CDR3nt: TGTGCCACCGGGACAGGGACCTACGAGCAGTACTTC
v_gene: TRBV5-8; abundance: once; j_gene: TRBJ2-5; d_gene: TRBD1; CDR3aa: CASSPGDRGREETQYF; CDR3nt: TGTGCCAGCAGCCCGGGGGACAGGGGGCGTGAAGAGACCCAGTACTTC
v_gene: TRBV20-1; abundance: NA; j_gene: TRBJ1-1; d_gene: NA; CDR3aa: CSASGLFF; CDR3nt: TGCAGTGCCTCGGGACTGTTCTTT
v_gene: TRBV4-3; abundance: NA; j_gene: TRBJ2-7; d_gene: NA; CDR3aa: CASSEGLRSSYEQYF; CDR3nt: TGCGCCAGCAGCGAGGGACTCAGGAGCTCCTACGAGCAGTACTTC
v_gene: TRBV12-5; abundance: NA; j_gene: TRBJ2-2; d_gene: TRBD2; CDR3aa: CASGLASGGYTGELFF; CDR3nt: TGTGCTAGTGGTTTGGCAAGCGGGGGGTACACCGGGGAGCTGTTTTTT
v_gene: TRBV19; abundance: NA; j_gene: TRBJ1-5; d_gene: NA; CDR3aa: CASSIVTGGFNQPQHF; CDR3nt: TGTGCCAGTAGTATAGTCACGGGGGGTTTCAATCAGCCCCAGCATTTT
v_gene: TRBV5-8; abundance: NA; j_gene: TRBJ2-3; d_gene: NA; CDR3aa: CASTRGGSTDTDTQYF; CDR3nt: TGTGCCAGCACCAGAGGTGGGTCGACAGACACAGATACGCAGTATTTT
v_gene: TRBV2; abundance: NA; j_gene: TRBJ2-3; d_gene: NA; CDR3aa: CASRATSVPDTQYF; CDR3nt: TGTGCCAGCAGGGCGACTAGTGTTCCAGATACGCAGTATTTT
v_gene: TRBV3-1/TRBV3-2; abundance: NA; j_gene: TRBJ2-2; d_gene: TRBD2; CDR3aa: CASSLRTSQNTGELFF; CDR3nt: TGTGCCAGCAGCCTTAGGACTAGTCAGAACACCGGGGAGCTGTTTTTT
v_gene: TRBV19; abundance: NA; j_gene: TRBJ2-7; d_gene: TRBD2; CDR3aa: CASSMSPSGGNYEQYF; CDR3nt: TGTGCCAGTAGTATGTCGCCTAGCGGGGGAAACTACGAGCAGTACTTC
v_gene: TRBV21-1; abundance: once; j_gene: TRBJ2-1; d_gene: NA; CDR3aa: CASSKCYGRCGGRSSYNEQFF; CDR3nt: TGTGCCAGCAGCAAATGTTACGGCCGTTGTGGGGGGAGGAGCTCCTACAATGAGCAGTTCTTC
v_gene: TRBV21-1; abundance: NA; j_gene: TRBJ1-2; d_gene: NA; CDR3aa: CASSTSGGYGYTF; CDR3nt: TGTGCCAGCAGCACCTCAGGGGGATATGGCTACACCTTC
v_gene: TRBV15; abundance: NA; j_gene: TRBJ1-1; d_gene: NA; CDR3aa: CATSRDLGGVREAFF; CDR3nt: TGTGCCACCAGCAGAGATCTTGGCGGGGTCAGGGAAGCTTTCTTT
v_gene: TRBV6-5; abundance: NA; j_gene: TRBJ1-6; d_gene: TRBD1; CDR3aa: CASSYSGQGDSPLHF; CDR3nt: TGTGCCAGCAGTTACTCGGGACAGGGAGATTCACCCCTCCACTTT
v_gene: TRBV7-2; abundance: NA; j_gene: TRBJ1-2; d_gene: TRBD1; CDR3aa: CASSSREGTGGGGYTF; CDR3nt: TGTGCCAGCAGCTCGAGGGAGGGGACAGGGGGCGGTGGCTACACCTTC
v_gene: TRBV9; abundance: NA; j_gene: TRBJ2-1; d_gene: NA; CDR3aa: CASSVAGLNEQFF; CDR3nt: TGTGCCAGCAGCGTAGCTGGGCTTAATGAGCAGTTCTTC
v_gene: TRBV3-1/TRBV3-2; abundance: NA; j_gene: TRBJ2-1; d_gene: TRBD2; CDR3aa: CASSQGAAGGRSSYNEQFF; CDR3nt: TGTGCCAGCAGCCAAGGAGCGGCGGGGGGGAGAAGCTCCTACAATGAGCAGTTCTTC
v_gene: TRBV2; abundance: NA; j_gene: TRBJ2-7; d_gene: TRBD2; CDR3aa: CASSLPTSGVSYEQYF; CDR3nt: TGTGCCAGCAGCCTACCGACTAGCGGGGTTTCCTACGAGCAGTACTTC
v_gene: TRBV2; abundance: NA; j_gene: TRBJ1-5; d_gene: NA; CDR3aa: CASVSNGREPQHF; CDR3nt: TGTGCCAGCGTAAGCAACGGTCGGGAGCCCCAGCATTTT
v_gene: TRBV20-1; abundance: NA; j_gene: TRBJ1-2; d_gene: NA; CDR3aa: CSATTVSGYTF; CDR3nt: TGCAGTGCCACCACCGTTAGTGGCTACACCTTC
v_gene: TRBV5-1; abundance: NA; j_gene: TRBJ1-1; d_gene: NA; CDR3aa: CASSVQVPGTEAFF; CDR3nt: TGCGCCAGCAGCGTACAGGTTCCTGGGACTGAAGCTTTCTTT
v_gene: TRBV7-9; abundance: NA; j_gene: TRBJ1-2; d_gene: NA; CDR3aa: CASSQTTGTYGYTF; CDR3nt: TGTGCCAGCAGCCAGACCACAGGGACCTATGGCTACACCTTC
v_gene: TRBV3-1/TRBV3-2; abundance: few; j_gene: TRBJ1-1; d_gene: NA; CDR3aa: CASGTNTEAFF; CDR3nt: TGTGCCAGCGGTACTAACACTGAAGCTTTCTTT
v_gene: TRBV6-6; abundance: NA; j_gene: TRBJ1-1; d_gene: NA; CDR3aa: CATLRRADTEAFF; CDR3nt: TGTGCCACCTTGAGGAGGGCGGACACTGAAGCTTTCTTT
v_gene: TRBV6-5; abundance: NA; j_gene: TRBJ2-2; d_gene: TRBD2; CDR3aa: CASSRGGSTGELFF; CDR3nt: TGTGCCAGCAGCCGGGGGGGTTCCACCGGGGAGCTGTTTTTT
v_gene: TRBV19; abundance: NA; j_gene: TRBJ2-3; d_gene: NA; CDR3aa: CASSPDFQTQYF; CDR3nt: TGTGCCAGTAGTCCAGACTTTCAAACTCAGTATTTT
v_gene: TRBV3-1/TRBV3-2; abundance: NA; j_gene: TRBJ2-3; d_gene: TRBD2; CDR3aa: CASSQVSGGADTQYF; CDR3nt: TGTGCCAGCAGCCAAGTTAGCGGGGGGGCAGATACGCAGTATTTT
v_gene: TRBV23-1; abundance: few; j_gene: TRBJ1-3; d_gene: TRBD1; CDR3aa: CASSQHTGGGNTIYF; CDR3nt: TGCGCCAGCAGTCAACATACAGGGGGGGGAAACACCATATATTTT
v_gene: TRBV19; abundance: few; j_gene: TRBJ2-1; d_gene: NA; CDR3aa: CASSIDAGRWNEQFF; CDR3nt: TGTGCCAGTAGTATAGATGCGGGACGGTGGAATGAGCAGTTCTTC
v_gene: TRBV19; abundance: once; j_gene: TRBJ2-5; d_gene: NA; CDR3aa: CASSSQGWETQYF; CDR3nt: TGTGCCAGTAGTTCTCAGGGGTGGGAGACCCAGTACTTC
v_gene: TRBV6-6; abundance: NA; j_gene: TRBJ1-5; d_gene: NA; CDR3aa: CASSARGWGNQPQHF; CDR3nt: TGTGCCAGCAGCGCCAGGGGATGGGGCAATCAGCCCCAGCATTTT
v_gene: TRBV24-1; abundance: NA; j_gene: TRBJ2-1; d_gene: TRBD2; CDR3aa: CATSDPRSGGAVAYNEQFF; CDR3nt: TGTGCCACCAGTGACCCAAGGAGCGGGGGGGCGGTAGCATACAATGAGCAGTTCTTC
v_gene: TRBV6-5; abundance: NA; j_gene: TRBJ2-1; d_gene: NA; CDR3aa: CASSRGTGNEQFF; CDR3nt: TGTGCCAGCAGTCGGGGGACGGGCAATGAGCAGTTCTTC
v_gene: TRBV6-6; abundance: NA; j_gene: TRBJ2-5; d_gene: TRBD1; CDR3aa: CASSQPSRDSNF; CDR3nt: TGTGCCAGCAGTCAACCATCACGGGACAGCAACTTC
v_gene: TRBV27; abundance: once; j_gene: TRBJ1-5; d_gene: TRBD1; CDR3aa: CASSRGLYQPQHF; CDR3nt: TGTGCCAGCAGCAGGGGGCTCTATCAGCCCCAGCATTTT
v_gene: TRBV5-8; abundance: NA; j_gene: TRBJ2-2; d_gene: TRBD1; CDR3aa: CASSLWGTGNGELFF; CDR3nt: TGTGCCAGCAGCTTGTGGGGGACAGGGAACGGGGAGCTGTTTTTT
v_gene: TRBV6-1; abundance: NA; j_gene: TRBJ1-4; d_gene: NA; CDR3aa: CASSEAGRRVILNEKLFF; CDR3nt: TGTGCCAGCAGTGAAGCAGGCAGGCGGGTTATCCTAAATGAAAAACTGTTTTTT
v_gene: TRBV9; abundance: NA; j_gene: TRBJ2-2; d_gene: NA; CDR3aa: CASSVGGFTGELFF; CDR3nt: TGTGCCAGCAGCGTAGGCGGGTTCACCGGGGAGCTGTTTTTT
v_gene: TRBV19; abundance: NA; j_gene: TRBJ1-5; d_gene: TRBD1; CDR3aa: CASSVNRGGVDQPQHF; CDR3nt: TGTGCCAGTAGCGTCAACAGGGGTGGGGTAGATCAGCCCCAGCATTTT
v_gene: TRBV7-3; abundance: once; j_gene: TRBJ2-3; d_gene: TRBD2; CDR3aa: CASSLGAGNTDTQYF; CDR3nt: TGTGCCAGCAGCTTAGGAGCGGGGAACACAGATACGCAGTATTTT
v_gene: TRBV10-1; abundance: NA; j_gene: TRBJ2-1; d_gene: TRBD2; CDR3aa: CASSELLAGYNEQFF; CDR3nt: TGCGCCAGCAGTGAGTTACTAGCGGGTTACAATGAGCAGTTCTTC
v_gene: TRBV18; abundance: NA; j_gene: TRBJ1-4; d_gene: NA; CDR3aa: CASSLGASTNEKLFF; CDR3nt: TGTGCCAGCTCACTTGGGGCATCAACTAATGAAAAACTGTTTTTT
v_gene: TRBV7-9; abundance: NA; j_gene: TRBJ2-5; d_gene: TRBD1; CDR3aa: CASSLITGGQETQYF; CDR3nt: TGTGCCAGCAGCTTAATTACAGGGGGACAAGAGACCCAGTACTTC
v_gene: TRBV19; abundance: NA; j_gene: TRBJ1-5; d_gene: NA; CDR3aa: CASRSGQVNQPQHF; CDR3nt: TGTGCCAGTAGGTCAGGTCAAGTCAATCAGCCCCAGCATTTT
v_gene: TRBV6-1; abundance: NA; j_gene: TRBJ1-2; d_gene: NA; CDR3aa: CASSELSGEF; CDR3nt: TGTGCCAGCAGTGAGTTGTCAGGGGAGTTC